This T cell receptor beta chain comes out of a study of blood T cells in healthy people across ages. Total RNA amounts of at least 5 micrograms were extracted per sample. Whole-study findings and limits: There was a strong correlation between TCR beta diversity and naive T cell percentage.

In this sample, this clonotype turned up a few times. Antigen specificity is unknown. The CDR3 sequence is 15 residues long. Germline CDR1 SGHTA, CDR2 FQGNSA. Deletions cut 5 bases from V and 7 bases from J, with 18 bases between. Through a sample-barcoded 5' primer and a J-beta primer mix, a second PCR was run for roughly 7 to 12 cycles. The template-switch adaptor, which had 12 random nucleotides, put a tag on each cDNA molecule. From the 5' RACE reads, TCRdb called clonotypes with MiXCR, one entry per CDR3 protein. The sample includes 650,000 to 1,000,000 distinct CDR3 sequences, about 45% of them seen just once.

The rearrangement joins TRBV7-2 to TRBJ1-5; D gene uncertain. Sequenced: blood. The sequence derives from a man at least 80 years old in good health. The CDR3 region is CASSPGGSQDQPQHF. CDR3 in DNA: TGTGCCAGCAGCCCGGGAGGCTCGCAGGACCAGCCCCAGCATTTT.